The clone carrying this T cell receptor (beta chain) has a handful of counts. These data come from a study of response to subunit inactivated influenza vaccine. TCRdb processed the RT-PCR reads anew with MiXCR; each CDR3 protein has one entry. The sample includes about 570,000 distinct CDR3 sequences, around 10% of them seen just once. These sequences were also reported in another study, on T cells expressing NK-cell markers. From that second work: Making the TCR beta cDNA relied on 5'RACE template switching with UMIs.

This sequence was found in a man aged 45-60 years who received an inactivated influenza vaccine. The material was PBMCs from blood, obtained on the day of vaccination.

CDR3 sequence reads: CSVDGHSGSSYNEQFF. Written as DNA, the CDR3 is TGCAGCGTTGATGGGCATTCGGGTTCCTCCTACAATGAGCAGTTCTTC. The J gene is TRBJ2-1, the V gene TRBV29-1; no definite D call. Looked up from germline, CDR1 is SQVTM and CDR2 is ANQGSEA. The CDR3 loop spans 16 amino acids. Trimming shortened V by 3 bases and J by 0 bases, and 15 bases separated the two germline ends.